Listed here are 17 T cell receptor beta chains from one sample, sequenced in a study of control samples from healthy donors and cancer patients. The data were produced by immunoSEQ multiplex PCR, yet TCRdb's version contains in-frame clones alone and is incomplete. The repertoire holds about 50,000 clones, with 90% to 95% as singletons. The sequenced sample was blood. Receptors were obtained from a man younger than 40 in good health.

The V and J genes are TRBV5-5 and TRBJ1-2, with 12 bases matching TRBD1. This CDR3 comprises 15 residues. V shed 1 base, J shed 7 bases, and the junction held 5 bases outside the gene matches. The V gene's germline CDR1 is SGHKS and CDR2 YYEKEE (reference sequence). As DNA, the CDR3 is TGTGCCAGCAGCTTGCCGGGACAGGGGGCTCGTGGCTACACCTTC. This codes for CASSLPGQGARGYTF. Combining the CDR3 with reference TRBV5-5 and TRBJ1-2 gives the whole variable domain DAGVTQSPTHLIKTRGQQVTLRCSPISGHKSVSWYQQVLGQGPQFIFQYYEKEERGRGNFPDRFSARQFPNYSSELNVNALLLGDSALYLCASSLPGQGARGYTFGSGTRLTVV.

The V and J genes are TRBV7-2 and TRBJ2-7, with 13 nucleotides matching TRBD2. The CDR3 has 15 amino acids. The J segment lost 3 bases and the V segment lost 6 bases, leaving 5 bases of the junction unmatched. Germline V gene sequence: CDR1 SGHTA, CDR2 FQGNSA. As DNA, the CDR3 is TGTGCCAGCAGACGGACTAGCGGGGGTAACTACGAGCAGTACTTC. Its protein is CASRRTSGGNYEQYF.

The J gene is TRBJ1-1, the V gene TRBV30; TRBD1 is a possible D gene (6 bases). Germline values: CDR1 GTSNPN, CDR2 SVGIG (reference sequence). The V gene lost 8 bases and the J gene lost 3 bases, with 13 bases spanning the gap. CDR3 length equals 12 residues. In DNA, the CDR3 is TGTGCCCGCAACAGGGTCGACACTGAAGCTTTCTTT. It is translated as CARNRVDTEAFF.

CDR3 bases: TGTGCCAGCAGCTACGCCCGACGGGGGGGCCTTATCAATGAGCAGTTCTTC. Translating it yields CASSYARRGGLINEQFF. This sequence joins TRBV11-2 and TRBJ2-1, with 8 bases that match TRBD2. The CDR3 is 17 amino acids. Germline V gene data show CDR1 as SGHAT and CDR2 as FQNNGV. V shed 4 bases and J 6 bases; nucleotides not matched to a gene: 14.

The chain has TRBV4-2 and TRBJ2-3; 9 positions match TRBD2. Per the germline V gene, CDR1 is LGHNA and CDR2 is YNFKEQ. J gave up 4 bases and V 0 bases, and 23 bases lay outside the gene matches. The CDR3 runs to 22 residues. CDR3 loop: CASSQERIGIAGDIWAADTQYF. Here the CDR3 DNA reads TGTGCCAGCAGCCAAGAACGCATAGGAATAGCGGGGGATATTTGGGCGGCAGATACGCAGTATTTT.

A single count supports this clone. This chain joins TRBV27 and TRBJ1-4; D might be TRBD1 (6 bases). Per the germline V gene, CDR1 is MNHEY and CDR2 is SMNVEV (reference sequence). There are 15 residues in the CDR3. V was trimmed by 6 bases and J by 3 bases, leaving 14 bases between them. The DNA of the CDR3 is TGTGCCAGCAGCGGCAGGGGTCCGGCTAATGAAAAACTGTTTTTT. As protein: CASSGRGPANEKLFF. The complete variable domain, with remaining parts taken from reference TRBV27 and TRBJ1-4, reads EAQVTQNPRYLITVTGKKLTVTCSQNMNHEYMSWYRQDPGLGLRQIYYSMNVEVTDKGDVPEGYKVSRKEKRNFPLILESPSPNQTSLYFCASSGRGPANEKLFFGSGTQLSVL.

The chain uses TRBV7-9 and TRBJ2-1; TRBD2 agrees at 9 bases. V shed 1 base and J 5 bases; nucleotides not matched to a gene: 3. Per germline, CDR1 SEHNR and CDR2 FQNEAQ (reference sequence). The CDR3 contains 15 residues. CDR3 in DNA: TGTGCCAGCAGCTTAGGGGCTAGCGGGAACAATGAGCAGTTCTTC. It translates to CASSLGASGNNEQFF.

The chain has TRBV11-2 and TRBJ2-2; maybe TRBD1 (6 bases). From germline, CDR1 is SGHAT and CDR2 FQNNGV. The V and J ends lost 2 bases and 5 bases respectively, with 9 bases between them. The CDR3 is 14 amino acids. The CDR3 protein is CASSLTGKTGELFF. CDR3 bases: TGTGCCAGCAGCTTAACAGGGAAGACCGGGGAGCTGTTTTTT.

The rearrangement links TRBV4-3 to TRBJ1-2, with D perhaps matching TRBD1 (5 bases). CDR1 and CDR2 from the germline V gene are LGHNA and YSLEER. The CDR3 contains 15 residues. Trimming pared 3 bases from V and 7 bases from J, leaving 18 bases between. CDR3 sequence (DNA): TGCGCCAGCAGCCAGGACACGACGGTGAGACGTGGCTACACCTTC. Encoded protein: CASSQDTTVRRGYTF.

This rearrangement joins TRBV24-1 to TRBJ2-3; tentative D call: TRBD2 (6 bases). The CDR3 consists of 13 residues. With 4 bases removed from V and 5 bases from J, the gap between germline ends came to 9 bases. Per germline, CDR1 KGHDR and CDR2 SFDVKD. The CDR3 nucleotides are TGTGCCACCAGTGAGGGGGGTGGAGATACGCAGTATTTT. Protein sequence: CATSEGGGDTQYF.

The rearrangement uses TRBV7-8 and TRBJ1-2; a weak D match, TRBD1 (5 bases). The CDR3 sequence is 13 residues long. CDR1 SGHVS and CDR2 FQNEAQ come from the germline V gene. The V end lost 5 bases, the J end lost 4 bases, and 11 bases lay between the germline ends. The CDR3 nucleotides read TGTGCCAGCAGCCTGGGGGGAGTCTATGGCTACACCTTC. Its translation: CASSLGGVYGYTF.

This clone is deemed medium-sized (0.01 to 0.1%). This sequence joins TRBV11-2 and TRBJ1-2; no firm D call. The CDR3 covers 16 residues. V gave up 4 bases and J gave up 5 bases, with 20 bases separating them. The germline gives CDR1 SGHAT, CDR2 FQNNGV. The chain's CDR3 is CASSSQRSAERYGYTF. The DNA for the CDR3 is TGTGCCAGCAGCTCCCAAAGGAGTGCAGAACGATATGGCTACACCTTC.

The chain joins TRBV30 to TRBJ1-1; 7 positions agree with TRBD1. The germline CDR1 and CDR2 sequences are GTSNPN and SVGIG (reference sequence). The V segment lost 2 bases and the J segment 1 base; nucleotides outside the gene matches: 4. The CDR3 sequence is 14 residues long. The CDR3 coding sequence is TGTGCCTGGAGTATAGGGACAGCGAACACTGAAGCTTTCTTT. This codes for CAWSIGTANTEAFF.

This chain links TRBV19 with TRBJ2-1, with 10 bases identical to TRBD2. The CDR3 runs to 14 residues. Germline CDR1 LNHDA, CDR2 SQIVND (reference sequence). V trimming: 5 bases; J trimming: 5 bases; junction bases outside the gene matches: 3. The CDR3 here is CASSLAGVNNEQFF. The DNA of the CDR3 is TGTGCCAGTAGTCTAGCGGGAGTAAACAATGAGCAGTTCTTC.

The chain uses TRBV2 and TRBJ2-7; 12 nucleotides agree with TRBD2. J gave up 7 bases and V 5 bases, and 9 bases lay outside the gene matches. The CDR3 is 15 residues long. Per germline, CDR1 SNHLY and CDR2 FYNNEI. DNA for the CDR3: TGTGCCAGCAGTTCACTAGCGGGGGGACGGGGGGAGCAGTACTTC. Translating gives CASSSLAGGRGEQYF.

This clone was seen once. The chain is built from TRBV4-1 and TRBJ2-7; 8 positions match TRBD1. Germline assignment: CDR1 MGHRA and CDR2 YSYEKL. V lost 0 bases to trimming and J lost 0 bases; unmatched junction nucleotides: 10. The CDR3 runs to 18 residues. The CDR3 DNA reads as TGCGCCAGCAGCCAAGATAGGGGCAGGACAGGGATCTCCTACGAGCAGTACTTC. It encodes CASSQDRGRTGISYEQYF.

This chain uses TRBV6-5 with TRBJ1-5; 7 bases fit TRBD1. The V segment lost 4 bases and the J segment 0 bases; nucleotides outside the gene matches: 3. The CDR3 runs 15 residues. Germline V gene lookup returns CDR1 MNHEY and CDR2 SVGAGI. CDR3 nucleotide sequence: TGTGCCAGCAGTTTTGACAGGGATAGCAATCAGCCCCAGCATTTT. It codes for CASSFDRDSNQPQHF.